This TCR beta chain was obtained from a study of cytomegalovirus exposure and HLA in healthy donors. Overall study findings and caveats: In vitro, a few CMV-associated chains proved specific for CMV antigens. A later analysis by the authors found several of the most significant clusters apparently linked to common viral pathogens. Earlier analysis looked at TCR beta V segments, and most were productive about 90% or about 30% of the time.

This PCR relied on a set of 60 Vbeta primers and 13 Jbeta primers. The repertoire was sequenced with immunoSEQ multiplex PCR; TCRdb's copy has only in-frame clones and lacks some. The table shows around 180,000 clones, with under 85% occurring only once. Worth noting for this clone: Its antigen is unknown.

The specimen was PBMCs. This clonotype originated in a man younger than 35 in good health and CMV-seronegative.

CDR3 DNA sequence: TGTGCCAGCAGGTTCGGAGGGACCGGGGAGCTGTTTTTT. Amino acid sequence: CASRFGGTGELFF. J is TRBJ2-2 and V is TRBV28; perhaps TRBD2 as D (6 bases). V was trimmed by 6 bases and J by 5 bases, leaving 10 bases between them. Germline V gene data show CDR1 as MDHEN and CDR2 as SYDVKM. The CDR3 runs to 13 residues.